This TCR beta chain derives from a study of regulatory T cells in long-lasting Graves disease. In the case of this clonotype: Its antigen is not known.

General study results and limits: Persistent disease showed a preference for TRBV28, TRBJ1-2 and TRBJ2-5.

Arm-PCR of CDR3 regions and iRepertoire HTBI primers were used to build TCR beta libraries. TCRdb reanalysed the multiplex PCR reads using MiXCR and keeps one entry per CDR3 protein. The top ten hold 40% to 55% of the sample, which has over 650,000 distinct CDR3 sequences, about 30% seen once. Time point defined: persistent/refractory GD, antithyroid drugs over 5 years with positive TRAb. RNA isolated from PBMCs was used to make the TCR library. CDR3 size: 15 residues. Germline CDR1 and CDR2: SGHTA and FQGNSA. V lost 5 bases and J lost 2; bases outside the gene matches: 8. The gene calls are TRBV7-2 and TRBJ2-7; 8 positions match TRBD1. Specimen: peripheral blood mononuclear cells (PBMCs), collected when the disease was refractory, from a patient treated with antithyroid drugs. The clonotype originates from a female donor with Graves disease. The CDR3 sequence is CASSHTGTGTYEQYF. The CDR3 DNA reads TGTGCCAGCAGCCACACCGGGACAGGCACCTACGAGCAGTACTTC. The whole variable domain, filled in from reference TRBV7-2 and TRBJ2-7, reads GAGVSQSPSNKVTEKGKDVELRCDPISGHTALYWYRQSLGQGLEFLIYFQGNSAPDKSGLPSDRFSAERTGGSVSTLTIQRTQQEDSAVYLCASSHTGTGTYEQYFGPGTRLTVT.